The source of this T cell receptor beta chain is a study of T cells after yellow fever vaccination. The CDR3 runs to 17 residues. Between the trimmed V and J ends, which lost 3 bases and 5 bases, there was a span of 22 bases. Germline values: CDR1 KGHSH, CDR2 LQKENI. Study-level findings and limits: Only a minor proportion of clonotypes was detected across both CD4 and CD8 compartments. Abundant clonotypes from the bulk population could have been carried over as contaminants into FACS-sorted repertoires. Weaker, the secondary response had a peak occurring faster, on day 5 versus 15.

Generation of TCR cDNA used 5'RACE template switching (which added a universal primer site and UMIs). Using its own MiXCR run on the 5' RACE reads, TCRdb lists one record per CDR3 protein. The sample has about 350,000 distinct CDR3 sequences, around 12% seen once. This clonotype has more than one count but fewer than ten. Its antigen is unidentified. The gene calls are TRBV18 and TRBJ1-2; D unclear. The specimen was CD4+ T cells sorted from PBMCs, collected 15 days after the yellow fever booster vaccination. This receptor was obtained from a man younger than 30 who received the YFV17D yellow fever vaccine. CDR3 nucleotide sequence: TGTGCCAGCTCACCGGTTGCCCCCCCAAGTCGGGGTTATGGCTACACCTTC. Residues: CASSPVAPPSRGYGYTF.